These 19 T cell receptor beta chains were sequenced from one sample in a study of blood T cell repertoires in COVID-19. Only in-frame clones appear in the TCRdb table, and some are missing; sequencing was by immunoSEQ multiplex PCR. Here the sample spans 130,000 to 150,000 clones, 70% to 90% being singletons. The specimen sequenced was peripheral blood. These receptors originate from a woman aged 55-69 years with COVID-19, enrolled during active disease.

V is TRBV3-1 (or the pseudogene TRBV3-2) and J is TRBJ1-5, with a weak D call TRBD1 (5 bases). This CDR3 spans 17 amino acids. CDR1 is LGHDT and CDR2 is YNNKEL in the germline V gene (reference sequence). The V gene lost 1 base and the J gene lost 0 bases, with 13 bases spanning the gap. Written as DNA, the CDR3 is TGTGCCAGCAGCCAAGCCCAGGACATAACTAGCAATCAGCCCCAGCATTTT. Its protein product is CASSQAQDITSNQPQHF.

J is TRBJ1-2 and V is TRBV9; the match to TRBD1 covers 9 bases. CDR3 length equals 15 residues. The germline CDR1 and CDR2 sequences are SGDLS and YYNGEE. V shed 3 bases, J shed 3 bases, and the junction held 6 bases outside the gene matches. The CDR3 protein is CASSAGTGPYYGYTF. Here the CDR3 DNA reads TGTGCCAGCAGCGCCGGGACAGGGCCCTACTATGGCTACACCTTC.

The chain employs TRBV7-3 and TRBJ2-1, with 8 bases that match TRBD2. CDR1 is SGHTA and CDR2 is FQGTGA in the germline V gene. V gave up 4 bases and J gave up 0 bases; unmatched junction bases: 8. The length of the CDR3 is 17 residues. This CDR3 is CASSSIAGLSSYNEQFF. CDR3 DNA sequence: TGTGCCAGCAGCTCTATAGCGGGGCTGAGCTCCTACAATGAGCAGTTCTTC.

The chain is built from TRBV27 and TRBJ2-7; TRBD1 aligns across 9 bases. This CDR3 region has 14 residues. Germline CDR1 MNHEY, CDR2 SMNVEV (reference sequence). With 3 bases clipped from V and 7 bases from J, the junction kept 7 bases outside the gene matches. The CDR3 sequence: CASSLGTGGWEQYF. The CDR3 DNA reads TGTGCCAGCAGTTTGGGCACAGGGGGCTGGGAGCAGTACTTC.

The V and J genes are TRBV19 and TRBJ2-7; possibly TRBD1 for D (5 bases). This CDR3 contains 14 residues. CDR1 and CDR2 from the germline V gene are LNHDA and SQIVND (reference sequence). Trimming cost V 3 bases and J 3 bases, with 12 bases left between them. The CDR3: CASSITNRYYEQYF. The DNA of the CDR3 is TGTGCCAGTAGTATCACTAACAGGTACTACGAGCAGTACTTC.

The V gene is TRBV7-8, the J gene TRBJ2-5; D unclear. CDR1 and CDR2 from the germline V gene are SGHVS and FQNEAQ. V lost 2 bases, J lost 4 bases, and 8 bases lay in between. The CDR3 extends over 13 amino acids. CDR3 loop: CASSLNTGETQYF. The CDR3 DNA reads TGTGCCAGCAGCTTAAATACGGGAGAGACCCAGTACTTC.

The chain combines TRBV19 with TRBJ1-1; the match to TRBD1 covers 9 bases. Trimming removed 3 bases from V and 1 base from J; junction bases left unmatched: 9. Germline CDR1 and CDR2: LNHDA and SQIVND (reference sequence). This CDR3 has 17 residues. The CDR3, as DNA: TGTGCCAGTAGTATGGGTTATACAGGGGGCAGGAACACTGAAGCTTTCTTT. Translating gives CASSMGYTGGRNTEAFF.

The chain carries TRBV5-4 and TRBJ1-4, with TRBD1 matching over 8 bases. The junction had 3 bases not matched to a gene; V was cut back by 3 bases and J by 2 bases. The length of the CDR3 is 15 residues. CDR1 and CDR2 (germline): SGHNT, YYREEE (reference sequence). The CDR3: CASSSQGGTNEKLFF. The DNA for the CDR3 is TGTGCCAGCAGCTCACAGGGGGGTACTAATGAAAAACTGTTTTTT.

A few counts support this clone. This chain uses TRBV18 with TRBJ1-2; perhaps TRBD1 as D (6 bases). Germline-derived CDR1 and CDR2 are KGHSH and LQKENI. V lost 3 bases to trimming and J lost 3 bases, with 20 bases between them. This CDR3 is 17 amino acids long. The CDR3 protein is CASSPAGGGGKDYGYTF. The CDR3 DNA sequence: TGTGCCAGCTCACCCGCCGGGGGAGGGGGAAAGGACTATGGCTACACCTTC.

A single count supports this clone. CDR3 sequence (DNA): TGTGCCTGGACAACTAACTATGGCTACACCTTC. Amino acids: CAWTTNYGYTF. V usage is TRBV30 and J usage is TRBJ1-2; no reliable D call. Trimming took off 4 bases at V and 0 bases at J, with 3 bases between the two ends. Germline CDR1 and CDR2: GTSNPN and SVGIG (reference sequence). CDR3 length: 11 residues.

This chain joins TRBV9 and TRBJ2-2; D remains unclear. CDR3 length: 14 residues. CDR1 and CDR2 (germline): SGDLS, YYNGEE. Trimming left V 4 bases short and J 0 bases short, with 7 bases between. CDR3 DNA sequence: TGTGCCAGCAGCTATGAGCCGAACACCGGGGAGCTGTTTTTT. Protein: CASSYEPNTGELFF.

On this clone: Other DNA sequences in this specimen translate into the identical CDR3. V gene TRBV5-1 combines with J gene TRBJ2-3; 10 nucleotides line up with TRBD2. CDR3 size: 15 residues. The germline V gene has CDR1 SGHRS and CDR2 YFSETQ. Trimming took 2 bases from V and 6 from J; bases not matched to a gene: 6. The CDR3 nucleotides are TGCGCCAGCAGCTTAGCCAGCGGGGGGGCGGATACGCAGTATTTT. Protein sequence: CASSLASGGADTQYF.

CDR3 in DNA: TGTGCCAGCACCCAACGGGGGGGGGTATACAATGAGCAGTTCTTC. Amino acids: CASTQRGGVYNEQFF. The J gene is TRBJ2-1, the V gene TRBV7-9; 8 bases fit TRBD2. V shed 7 bases and J 4 bases; nucleotides not matched to a gene: 9. The CDR3 spans 15 residues. Germline V gives CDR1 SEHNR, CDR2 FQNEAQ (reference sequence). Full variable domain (outside the CDR3, taken from reference TRBV7-9 and TRBJ2-1): DTGVSQNPRHKITKRGQNVTFRCDPISEHNRLYWYRQTLGQGPEFLTYFQNEAQLEKSRLLSDRFSAERPKGSFSTLEIQRTEQGDSAMYLCASTQRGGVYNEQFFGPGTRLTVL.

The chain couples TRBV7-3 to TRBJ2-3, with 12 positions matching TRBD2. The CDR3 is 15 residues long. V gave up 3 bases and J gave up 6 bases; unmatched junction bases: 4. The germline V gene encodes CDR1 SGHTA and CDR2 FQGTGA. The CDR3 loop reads CASSFAGTSGDTQYF. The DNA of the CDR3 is TGTGCCAGCAGCTTCGCCGGGACTAGCGGGGATACGCAGTATTTT.

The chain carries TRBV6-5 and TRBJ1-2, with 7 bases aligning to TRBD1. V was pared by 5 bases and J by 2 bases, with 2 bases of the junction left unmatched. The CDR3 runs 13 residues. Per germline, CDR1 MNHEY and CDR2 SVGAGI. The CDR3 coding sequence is TGTGCCAGCAGTACAGGGGTAAACTATGGCTACACCTTC. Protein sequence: CASSTGVNYGYTF.

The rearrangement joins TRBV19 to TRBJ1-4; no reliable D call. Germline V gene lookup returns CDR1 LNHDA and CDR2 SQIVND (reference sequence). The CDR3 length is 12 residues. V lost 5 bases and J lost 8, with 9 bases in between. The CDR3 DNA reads TGTGCCAGTAGTTCTATTTCCGAAAAACTGTTTTTT. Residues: CASSSISEKLFF.

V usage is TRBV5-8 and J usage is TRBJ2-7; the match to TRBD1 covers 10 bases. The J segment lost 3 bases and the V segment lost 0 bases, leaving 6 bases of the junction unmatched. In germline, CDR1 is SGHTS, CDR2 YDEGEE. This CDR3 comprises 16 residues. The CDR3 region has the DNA TGTGCCAGCAGCTTGGGCGGGACAGGGGTTTTCTACGAGCAGTACTTC. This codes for CASSLGGTGVFYEQYF.

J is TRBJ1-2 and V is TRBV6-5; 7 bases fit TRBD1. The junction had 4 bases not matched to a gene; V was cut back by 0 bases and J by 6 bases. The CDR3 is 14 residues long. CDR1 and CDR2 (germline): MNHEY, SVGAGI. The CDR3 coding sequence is TGTGCCAGCAGTTACTCTGGGACAGCCGATGGCTACACCTTC. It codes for CASSYSGTADGYTF.

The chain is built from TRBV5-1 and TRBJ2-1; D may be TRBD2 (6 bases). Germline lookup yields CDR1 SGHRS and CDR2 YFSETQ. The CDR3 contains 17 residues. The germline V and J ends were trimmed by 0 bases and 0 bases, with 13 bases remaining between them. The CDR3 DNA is TGCGCCAGCAGCTTGGTGGTAGCGACTAGCTCCTACAATGAGCAGTTCTTC. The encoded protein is CASSLVVATSSYNEQFF.